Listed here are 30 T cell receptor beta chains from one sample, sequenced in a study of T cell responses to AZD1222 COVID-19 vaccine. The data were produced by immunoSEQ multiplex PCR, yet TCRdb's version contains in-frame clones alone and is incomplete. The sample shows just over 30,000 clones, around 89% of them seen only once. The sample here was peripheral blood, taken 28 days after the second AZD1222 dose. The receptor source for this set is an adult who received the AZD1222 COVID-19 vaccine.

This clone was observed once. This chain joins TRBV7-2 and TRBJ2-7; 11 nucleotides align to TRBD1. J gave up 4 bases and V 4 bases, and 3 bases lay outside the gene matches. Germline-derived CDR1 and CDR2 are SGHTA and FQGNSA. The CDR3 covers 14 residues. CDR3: CASSSGQGAYEQYF. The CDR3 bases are TGTGCCAGCAGCTCAGGACAGGGGGCTTACGAGCAGTACTTC.

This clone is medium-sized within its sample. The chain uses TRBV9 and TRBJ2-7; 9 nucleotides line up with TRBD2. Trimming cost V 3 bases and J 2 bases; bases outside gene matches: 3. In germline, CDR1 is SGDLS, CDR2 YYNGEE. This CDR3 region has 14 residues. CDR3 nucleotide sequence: TGTGCCAGCAGCGCTAGCGGGGCCCCCTACGAGCAGTACTTC. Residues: CASSASGAPYEQYF.

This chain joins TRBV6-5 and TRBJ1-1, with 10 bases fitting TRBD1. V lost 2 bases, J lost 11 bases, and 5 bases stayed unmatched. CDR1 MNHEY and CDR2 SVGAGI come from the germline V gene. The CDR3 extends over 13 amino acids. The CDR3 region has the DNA TGTGCCAGCAGTTACGGACAGGGGGTTTCGGCTTTCTTT. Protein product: CASSYGQGVSAFF.

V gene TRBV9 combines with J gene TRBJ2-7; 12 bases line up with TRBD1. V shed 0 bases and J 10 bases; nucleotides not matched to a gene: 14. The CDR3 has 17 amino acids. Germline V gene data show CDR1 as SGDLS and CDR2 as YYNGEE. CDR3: CASSVGGTGGHTREQYF. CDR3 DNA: TGTGCCAGCAGCGTAGGAGGGACAGGGGGCCATACGCGGGAACAGTACTTC.

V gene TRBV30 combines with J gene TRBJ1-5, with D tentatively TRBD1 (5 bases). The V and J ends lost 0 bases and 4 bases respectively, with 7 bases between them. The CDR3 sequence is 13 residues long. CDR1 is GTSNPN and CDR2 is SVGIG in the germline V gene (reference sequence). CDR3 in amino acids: CAWSVAGNQPQHF. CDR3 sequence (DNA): TGTGCCTGGAGTGTAGCAGGGAATCAGCCCCAGCATTTT. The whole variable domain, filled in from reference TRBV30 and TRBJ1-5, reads SQTIHQWPATLVQPVGSPLSLECTVEGTSNPNLYWYRQAAGRGLQLLFYSVGIGQISSEVPQNLSASRPQDRQFILSSKKLLLSDSGFYLCAWSVAGNQPQHFGDGTRLSIL.

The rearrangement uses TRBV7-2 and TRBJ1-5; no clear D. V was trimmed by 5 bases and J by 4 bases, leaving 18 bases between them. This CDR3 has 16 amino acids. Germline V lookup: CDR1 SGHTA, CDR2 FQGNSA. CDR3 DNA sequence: TGTGCCAGCAGCCCAAGATCGATGGGAGGGAATCAGCCCCAGCATTTT. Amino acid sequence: CASSPRSMGGNQPQHF. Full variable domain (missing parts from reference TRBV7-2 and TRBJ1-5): GAGVSQSPSNKVTEKGKDVELRCDPISGHTALYWYRQSLGQGLEFLIYFQGNSAPDKSGLPSDRFSAERTGGSVSTLTIQRTQQEDSAVYLCASSPRSMGGNQPQHFGDGTRLSIL.

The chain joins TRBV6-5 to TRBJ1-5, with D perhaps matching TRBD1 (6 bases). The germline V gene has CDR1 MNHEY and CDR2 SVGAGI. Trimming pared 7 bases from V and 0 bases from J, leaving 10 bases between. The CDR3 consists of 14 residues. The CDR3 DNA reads TGTGCCAGCACCTTAGGGGGTAGCAATCAGCCCCAGCATTTT. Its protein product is CASTLGGSNQPQHF.

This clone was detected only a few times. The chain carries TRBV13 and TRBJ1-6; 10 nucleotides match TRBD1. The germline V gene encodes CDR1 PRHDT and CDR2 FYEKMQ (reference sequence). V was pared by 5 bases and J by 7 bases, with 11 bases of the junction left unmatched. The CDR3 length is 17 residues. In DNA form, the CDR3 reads TGTGCCAGCAGCCCCGGCGGGGACAGGGGTTCCAATTCACCCCTCCACTTT. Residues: CASSPGGDRGSNSPLHF.

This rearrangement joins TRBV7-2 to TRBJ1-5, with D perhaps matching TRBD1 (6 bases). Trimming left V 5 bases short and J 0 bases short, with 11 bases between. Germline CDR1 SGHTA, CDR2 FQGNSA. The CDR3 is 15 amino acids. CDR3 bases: TGTGCCAGCAGCATTGGACAGTCTAGCAATCAGCCCCAGCATTTT. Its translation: CASSIGQSSNQPQHF.

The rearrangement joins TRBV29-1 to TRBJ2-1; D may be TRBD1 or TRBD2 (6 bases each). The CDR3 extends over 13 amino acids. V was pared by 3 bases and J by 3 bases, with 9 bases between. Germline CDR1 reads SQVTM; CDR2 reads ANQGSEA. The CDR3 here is CSVDGGHYNEQFF. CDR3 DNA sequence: TGCAGCGTTGATGGGGGGCACTACAATGAGCAGTTCTTC.

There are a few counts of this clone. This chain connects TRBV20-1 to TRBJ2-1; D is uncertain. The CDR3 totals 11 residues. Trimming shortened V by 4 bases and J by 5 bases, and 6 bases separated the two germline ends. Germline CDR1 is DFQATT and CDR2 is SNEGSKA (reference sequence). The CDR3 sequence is CSATTDNEQFF. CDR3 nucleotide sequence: TGCAGTGCTACAACGGACAATGAGCAGTTCTTC.

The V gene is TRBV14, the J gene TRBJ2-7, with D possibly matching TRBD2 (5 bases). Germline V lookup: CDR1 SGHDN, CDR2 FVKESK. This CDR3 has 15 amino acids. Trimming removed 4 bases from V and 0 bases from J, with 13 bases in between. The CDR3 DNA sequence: TGTGCCAGCAGCCGCGCGGGCTCCTTCTCCTACGAGCAGTACTTC. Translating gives CASSRAGSFSYEQYF.

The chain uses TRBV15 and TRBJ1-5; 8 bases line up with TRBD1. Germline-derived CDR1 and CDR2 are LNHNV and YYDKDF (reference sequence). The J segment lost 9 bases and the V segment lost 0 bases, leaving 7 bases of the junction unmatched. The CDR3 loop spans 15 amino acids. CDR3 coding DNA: TGTGCCACCAGCAGAGATTGGACAGGGCTGAGGCCCCAGCATTTT. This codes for CATSRDWTGLRPQHF.

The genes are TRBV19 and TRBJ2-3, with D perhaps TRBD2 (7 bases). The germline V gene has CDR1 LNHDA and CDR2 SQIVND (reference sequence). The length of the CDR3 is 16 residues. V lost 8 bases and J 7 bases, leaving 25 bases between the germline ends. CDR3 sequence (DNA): TGTGCCAGTCGCCCGCCCGTGGTGCGGGGGCTGAATACGCAGTATTTT. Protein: CASRPPVVRGLNTQYF.

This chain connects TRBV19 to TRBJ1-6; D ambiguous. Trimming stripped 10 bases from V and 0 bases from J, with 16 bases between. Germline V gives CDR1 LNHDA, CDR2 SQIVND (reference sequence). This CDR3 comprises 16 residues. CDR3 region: CATRTLSSSYNSPLHF. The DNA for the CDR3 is TGTGCCACTCGGACCCTATCGAGCTCCTATAATTCACCCCTCCACTTT.

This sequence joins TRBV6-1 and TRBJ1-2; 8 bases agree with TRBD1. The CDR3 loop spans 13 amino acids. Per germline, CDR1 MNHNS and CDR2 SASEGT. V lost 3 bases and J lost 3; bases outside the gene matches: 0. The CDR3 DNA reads TGTGCCAGCAGTGAGACAGGGGACTATGGCTACACCTTC. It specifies CASSETGDYGYTF.

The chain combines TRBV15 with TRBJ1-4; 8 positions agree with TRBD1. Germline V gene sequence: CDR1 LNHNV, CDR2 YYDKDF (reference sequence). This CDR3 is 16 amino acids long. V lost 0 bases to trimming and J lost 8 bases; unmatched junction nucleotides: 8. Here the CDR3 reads CATSRDQTGGNEKLFF. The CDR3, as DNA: TGTGCCACCAGCAGAGATCAAACAGGGGGGAACGAAAAACTGTTTTTT.

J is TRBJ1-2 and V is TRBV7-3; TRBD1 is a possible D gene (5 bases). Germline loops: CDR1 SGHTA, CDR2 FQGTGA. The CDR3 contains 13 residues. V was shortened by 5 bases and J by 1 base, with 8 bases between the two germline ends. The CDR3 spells CASSLDSNYGYTF. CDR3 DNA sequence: TGTGCCAGCAGCCTCGACAGTAACTATGGCTACACCTTC.

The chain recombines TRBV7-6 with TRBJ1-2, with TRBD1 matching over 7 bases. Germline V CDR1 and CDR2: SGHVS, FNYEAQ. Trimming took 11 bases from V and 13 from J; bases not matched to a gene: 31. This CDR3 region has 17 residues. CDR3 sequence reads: CAEHERRRQGFGKPGTF. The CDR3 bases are TGTGCCGAGCACGAAAGACGCCGACAGGGTTTCGGGAAGCCGGGCACCTTC.

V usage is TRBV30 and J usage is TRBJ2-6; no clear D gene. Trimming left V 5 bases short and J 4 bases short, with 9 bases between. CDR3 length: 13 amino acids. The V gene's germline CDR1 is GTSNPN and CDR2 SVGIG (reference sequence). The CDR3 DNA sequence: TGTGCCTGGGGATCAATCGGGGCCAACGTCCTGACTTTC. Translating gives CAWGSIGANVLTF. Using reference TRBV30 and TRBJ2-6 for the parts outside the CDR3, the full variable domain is SQTIHQWPATLVQPVGSPLSLECTVEGTSNPNLYWYRQAAGRGLQLLFYSVGIGQISSEVPQNLSASRPQDRQFILSSKKLLLSDSGFYLCAWGSIGANVLTFGAGSRLTVL.

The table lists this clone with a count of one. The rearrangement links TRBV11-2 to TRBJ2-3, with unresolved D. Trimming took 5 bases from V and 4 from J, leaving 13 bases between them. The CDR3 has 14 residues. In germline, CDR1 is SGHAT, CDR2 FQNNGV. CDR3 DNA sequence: TGTGCCAGCAGCCCGACCGGCCTAGCAGATACGCAGTATTTT. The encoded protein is CASSPTGLADTQYF. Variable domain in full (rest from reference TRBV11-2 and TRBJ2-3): EAGVAQSPRYKIIEKRQSVAFWCNPISGHATLYWYQQILGQGPKLLIQFQNNGVVDDSQLPKDRFSAERLKGVDSTLKIQPAKLEDSAVYLCASSPTGLADTQYFGPGTRLTVL.

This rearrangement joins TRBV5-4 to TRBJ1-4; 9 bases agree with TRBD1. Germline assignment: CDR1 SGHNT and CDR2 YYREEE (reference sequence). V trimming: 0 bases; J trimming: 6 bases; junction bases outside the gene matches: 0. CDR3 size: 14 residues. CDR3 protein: CASSLGDRDEKLFF. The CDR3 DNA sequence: TGTGCCAGCAGCTTGGGGGACAGGGATGAAAAACTGTTTTTT.

The CDR3 is CASSLTQGSYGYTF. CDR3 sequence (DNA): TGTGCCAGCAGCTTAACACAGGGTAGTTATGGCTACACCTTC. The chain is built from TRBV7-9 and TRBJ1-2, with D maybe TRBD1 (6 bases). The CDR3 covers 14 residues. The germline CDR1 and CDR2 sequences are SEHNR and FQNEAQ (reference sequence). V dropped 2 bases and J dropped 5 bases, with 12 bases sitting between them.

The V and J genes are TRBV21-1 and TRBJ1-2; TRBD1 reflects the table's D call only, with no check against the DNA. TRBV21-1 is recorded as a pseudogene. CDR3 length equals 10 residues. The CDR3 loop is CASSPSGYTF. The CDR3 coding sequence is TGTGCCAGCAGCCCATCCGGCTACACCTTC.

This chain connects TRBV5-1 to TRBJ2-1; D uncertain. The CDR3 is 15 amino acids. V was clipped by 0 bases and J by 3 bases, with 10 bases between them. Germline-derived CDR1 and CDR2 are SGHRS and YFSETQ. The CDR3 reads CASSLALGSYNEQFF. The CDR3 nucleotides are TGCGCCAGCAGCTTGGCCCTTGGCAGCTACAATGAGCAGTTCTTC.

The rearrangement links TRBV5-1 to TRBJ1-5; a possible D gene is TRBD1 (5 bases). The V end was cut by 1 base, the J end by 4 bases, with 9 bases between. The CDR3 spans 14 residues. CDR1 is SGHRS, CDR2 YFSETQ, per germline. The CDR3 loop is CASSLSAGNQPQHF. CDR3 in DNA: TGCGCCAGCAGCTTGTCGGCAGGGAATCAGCCCCAGCATTTT.

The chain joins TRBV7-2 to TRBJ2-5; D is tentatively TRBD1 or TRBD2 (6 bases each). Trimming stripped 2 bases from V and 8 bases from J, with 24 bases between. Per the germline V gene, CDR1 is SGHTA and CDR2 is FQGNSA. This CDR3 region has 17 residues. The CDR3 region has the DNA TGTGCCAGCAGCTTATGGGCTGGACGGGGGCTCCATCAAACCCAGTACTTC. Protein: CASSLWAGRGLHQTQYF. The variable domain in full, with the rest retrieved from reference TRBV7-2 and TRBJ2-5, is GAGVSQSPSNKVTEKGKDVELRCDPISGHTALYWYRQSLGQGLEFLIYFQGNSAPDKSGLPSDRFSAERTGGSVSTLTIQRTQQEDSAVYLCASSLWAGRGLHQTQYFGPGTRLLVL.

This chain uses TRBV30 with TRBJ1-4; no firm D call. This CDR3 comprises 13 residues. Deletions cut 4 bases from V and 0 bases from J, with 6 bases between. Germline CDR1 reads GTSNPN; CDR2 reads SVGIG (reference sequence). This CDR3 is CAWTPATNEKLFF. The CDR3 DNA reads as TGTGCCTGGACCCCTGCAACTAATGAAAAACTGTTTTTT.

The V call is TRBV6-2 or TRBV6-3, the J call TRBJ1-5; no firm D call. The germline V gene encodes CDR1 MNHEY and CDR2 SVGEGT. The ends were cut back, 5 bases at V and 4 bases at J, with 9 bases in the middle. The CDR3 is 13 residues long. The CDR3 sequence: CASSPQTNQPQHF. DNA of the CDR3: TGTGCCAGCAGTCCCCAGACTAATCAGCCCCAGCATTTT.

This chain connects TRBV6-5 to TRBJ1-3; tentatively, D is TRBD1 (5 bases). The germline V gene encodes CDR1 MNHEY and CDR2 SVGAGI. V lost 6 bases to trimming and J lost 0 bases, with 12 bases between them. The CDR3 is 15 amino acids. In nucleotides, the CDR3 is TGTGCCAGCAGCTCGACAGTACTCTCTGGAAACACCATATATTTT. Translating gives CASSSTVLSGNTIYF.